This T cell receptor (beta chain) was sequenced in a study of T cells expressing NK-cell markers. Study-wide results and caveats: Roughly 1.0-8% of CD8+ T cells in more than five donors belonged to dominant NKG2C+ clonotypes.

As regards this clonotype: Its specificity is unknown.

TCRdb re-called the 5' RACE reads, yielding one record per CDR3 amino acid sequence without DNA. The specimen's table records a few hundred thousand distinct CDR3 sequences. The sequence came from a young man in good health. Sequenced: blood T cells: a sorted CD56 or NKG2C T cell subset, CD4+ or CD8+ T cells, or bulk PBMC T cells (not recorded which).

CDR3 sequence: CASGAWDSRDEAFF. The chain carries TRBV5-1 and TRBJ1-1. The CDR3 spans 14 residues. Germline V gene lookup returns CDR1 SGHRS and CDR2 YFSETQ.